This T cell receptor beta chain comes out of a study of cytomegalovirus exposure and HLA in healthy donors. Worth noting for this clone: Its antigen is unidentified.

Broader study findings: Published work reported that the classifier diagnosed cytomegalovirus status with high specificity and sensitivity. Three CMV-associated chains were confirmed in vitro to be specific for CMV antigens.

PCR primers comprised 60 Vbeta and 13 Jbeta primers. The method was immunoSEQ multiplex PCR; TCRdb's version includes in-frame clones alone and lacks a portion of them. The sample has under 250,000 clones, around four fifths seen once; the top ten hold roughly 0.66%. V was shortened by 0 bases and J by 7 bases, with 13 bases between the two germline ends. Germline assignment: CDR1 GTSNPN and CDR2 SVGIG (reference sequence). This CDR3 is 14 amino acids long. The clonotype originates from a boy aged 2 to 9 in good health and CMV-seronegative. The genes are TRBV30 and TRBJ2-1; D might be TRBD2 (6 bases). Source material: PBMCs. The CDR3 reads CAWSVGGTGNEQFF. The DNA of the CDR3 is TGTGCCTGGAGTGTGGGCGGGACGGGTAATGAGCAGTTCTTC.